This entry is about one TCR beta chain. The antigen remains undetermined. This entry is derived from a study of PD-1 blockade in classical Hodgkin lymphoma. Study background: Patients in the cohort were put on intravenous nivolumab, 3 mg/kg every 2 weeks. Study results and limitations: Relapsed/refractory patients reportedly had the lowest baseline TCR diversity, below newly diagnosed patients, who were below healthy donors. Whoever responded completely had baseline diversity much like that seen in newly diagnosed patients. The study found that TCR diversity rose significantly by C4D1 in CD4+ but not CD8+ cells.

The J segment lost 4 bases and the V segment lost 5 bases, leaving 9 bases of the junction unmatched. The CDR3 extends over 15 amino acids. Germline CDR1 is LNHDA and CDR2 is SQIVND (reference sequence). All trial patients relapsed after autologous stem cell transplantation. Generated by immunoSEQ multiplex PCR, the TCRdb table keeps only in-frame clones and is missing some. The data hold about 58,000 clones, with around 93% observed a single time. The rearrangement joins TRBV19 to TRBJ2-3; 7 bases are a match to TRBD2. Here the sequenced sample was peripheral blood mononuclear cells (PBMCs), taken before the second cycle of nivolumab. The clonotype originates from a human donor with classical Hodgkin lymphoma. The CDR3 sequence is CASSFSTGGPDTQYF. CDR3 DNA: TGTGCCAGTAGTTTCTCAACGGGGGGACCAGATACGCAGTATTTT.